This entry is about one T cell receptor beta chain. Its antigen is unknown. The sample contains more than one DNA sequence encoding this CDR3. This CDR3 region has 13 residues. Germline V gives CDR1 SEHNR, CDR2 FQNEAQ (reference sequence). V lost 5 bases to trimming and J lost 1 base, with 9 bases between them. This table comes from immunoSEQ multiplex PCR, and its TCRdb copy is limited to in-frame clones, with some not included. The data show approximately 120,000 clones, approximately 85% seen once. This record comes from a study of T cell responses to AZD1222 COVID-19 vaccine. General study points: Clonal diversity was possibly underestimated, and white British individuals and females predominated among donors.

V usage is TRBV7-9 and J usage is TRBJ2-7; tentative D call: TRBD1 (6 bases). This specimen was peripheral blood, taken 28 days after the second AZD1222 dose. This TCR was recovered from an adult who received the AZD1222 COVID-19 vaccine. CDR3 DNA: TGTGCCAGCAGCCGACAGGTTTCCTACGAGCAGTACTTC. Residues: CASSRQVSYEQYF.